This entry is about one T cell receptor beta chain. Its antigen is undetermined. V gave up 0 bases and J gave up 7 bases; unmatched junction bases: 11. The CDR3 sequence is 18 residues long. In germline, CDR1 is SGHTA, CDR2 FQGNSA. This sample was included in a study of CD8 T cells in ankylosing spondylitis. Study results and limitations: The study identified a TCR beta motif of under 10 highly homologous variants that appeared characteristic of ankylosing spondylitis blood.

Using its own MiXCR run on the 5' RACE reads, TCRdb lists one record per CDR3 protein. Among around 390,000 distinct CDR3 sequences, about a fifth were seen once, and the ten largest hold about 16%. The chain carries TRBV7-2 and TRBJ1-6; 8 bases are a match to TRBD1. The TCR sequence derives from a male donor with ankylosing spondylitis. Sequencing was done on a sample of blood, either unsorted or a sorted T cell fraction (not recorded which). This chain's CDR3 is CASSLADRGLPRNSPLHF. The CDR3 region has the DNA TGTGCCAGCAGCTTAGCCGACAGGGGACTCCCCCGGAATTCACCCCTCCACTTT. Variable domain in full (rest from reference TRBV7-2 and TRBJ1-6): GAGVSQSPSNKVTEKGKDVELRCDPISGHTALYWYRQSLGQGLEFLIYFQGNSAPDKSGLPSDRFSAERTGGSVSTLTIQRTQQEDSAVYLCASSLADRGLPRNSPLHFGNGTRLTVT.